The 4 T cell receptor beta chains reported below all come from one sample, sequenced in a study of tissue T cells after allogeneic stem cell transplantation. Clones were sequenced by immunoSEQ multiplex PCR, and TCRdb holds only the in-frame ones, with some missing. The sample yields about 2,900 clones, around 50% seen once. Documented time point: mouse harvest day 14 after allogeneic transplant. Tail vein injection delivered 10^7 T-cell-depleted bone marrow cells and 10^6 splenic CD5+ T cells. Sequencing input: gut tissue. The receptors here all came from a female BALB/c mouse given C57BL/6 T cells with graft-versus-host disease after an allogeneic hematopoietic cell transplant.

In its sample, this clone is medium-sized. The gene symbols are mouse symbols. Read data end 1 residue before the CDR3 end; the end is taken from the germline J gene. The chain couples TRBV14 to TRBJ2-7; 8 nucleotides agree with TRBD2. The length of the CDR3 is 12 residues. The germline gives CDR1 SGHDT, CDR2 FRDEAV. The V segment lost 4 bases and the J segment 7 bases; nucleotides outside the gene matches: 4. The part of the CDR3 DNA that was read is TGTGCCAGCAGTCCCTACTGGGGGGAACAGTAC. This codes for CASSPYWGEQY. The entire CDR3 protein is CASSPYWGEQYF.

Only a few counts were recorded for this clone. Gene names are mouse gene names. The sequence runs out 1 residue before the end of the CDR3; the remainder is reconstructed from the germline J gene. The V call is TRBV16, the J call TRBJ1-4, with 7 bases aligning to TRBD1. This CDR3 comprises 14 residues. CDR1 is SGHSA and CDR2 is FRNQAP in the germline V gene. Unmatched junction bases numbered 2, after V lost 0 bases and J lost 7 bases. The CDR3 spells CASSLDRGSERLFF. The CDR3 DNA, read in part, is TGTGCAAGCAGCTTAGACAGGGGGAGCGAAAGATTATTT.

This clone appeared a single time. Gene labels here are mouse ones. The missing CDR3 end, 1 residue past where the read stops, is filled in from the germline J gene. The rearrangement uses TRBV23 and TRBJ1-4; the D segment call TRBD1 is taken from the table without a DNA check. The CDR3 is made up of 14 amino acids. The germline V gene encodes CDR1 KGHTA and CDR2 FQNQQP. The sequenced CDR3 bases are TGCTCCAGCAGTCCGGGACAGGGAGGCGAAAGATTATTT. Protein: CSSSPGQGGERLF. The whole CDR3 reads CSSSPGQGGERLFF.

This clone rates as large (0.1 to 1%). Mouse germline and gene names are used. Read sequence stops 1 residue before the CDR3 end, and the germline J gene provides the missing end. The rearrangement links TRBV14 to TRBJ1-1; 7 bases are a match to TRBD1. This CDR3 comprises 13 residues. Trimming cost V 1 base and J 6 bases; bases outside gene matches: 3. The germline CDR1 and CDR2 sequences are SGHDT and FRDEAV. This CDR3 is CASSFEGAPEVFF. The part of the CDR3 DNA that was read is TGTGCCAGCAGTTTCGAGGGGGCACCAGAAGTCTTC. Full variable domain (remainder filled in from reference TRBV14 and TRBJ1-1): EAGVTQSPRYAVLQEGQAVSFWCDPISGHDTLYWYQQPRDQGPQLLVYFRDEAVIDNSQLPSDRFSAVRPKGTNSTLKIQSAKQGDTATYLCASSFEGAPEVFFGKGTRLTVV.